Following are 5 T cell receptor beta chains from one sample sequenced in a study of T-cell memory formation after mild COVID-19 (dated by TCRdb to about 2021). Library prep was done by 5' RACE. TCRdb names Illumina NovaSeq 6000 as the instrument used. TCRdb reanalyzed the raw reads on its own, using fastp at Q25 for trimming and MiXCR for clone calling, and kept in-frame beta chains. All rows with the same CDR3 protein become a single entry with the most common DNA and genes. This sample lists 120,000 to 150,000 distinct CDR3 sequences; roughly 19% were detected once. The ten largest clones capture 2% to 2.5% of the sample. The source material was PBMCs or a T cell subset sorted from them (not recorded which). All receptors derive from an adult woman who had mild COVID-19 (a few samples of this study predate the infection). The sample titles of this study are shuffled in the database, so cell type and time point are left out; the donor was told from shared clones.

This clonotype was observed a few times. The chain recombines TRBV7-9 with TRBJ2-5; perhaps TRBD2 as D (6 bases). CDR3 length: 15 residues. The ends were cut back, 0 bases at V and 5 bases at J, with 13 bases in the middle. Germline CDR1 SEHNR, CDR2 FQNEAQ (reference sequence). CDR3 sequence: CASSLAGSHLETQYF. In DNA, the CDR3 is TGTGCCAGCAGCTTAGCCGGGAGTCATTTGGAGACCCAGTACTTC.

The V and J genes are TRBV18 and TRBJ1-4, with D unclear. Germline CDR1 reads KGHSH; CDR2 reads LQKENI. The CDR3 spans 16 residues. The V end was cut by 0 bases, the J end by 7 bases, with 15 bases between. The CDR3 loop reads CASSPPGRIQSEKLFF. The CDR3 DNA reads TGTGCCAGCTCACCACCTGGAAGGATTCAAAGTGAAAAACTGTTTTTT. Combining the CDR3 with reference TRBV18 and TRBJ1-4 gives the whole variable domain NAGVMQNPRHLVRRRGQEARLRCSPMKGHSHVYWYRQLPEEGLKFMVYLQKENIIDESGMPKERFSAEFPKEGPSILRIQQVVRGDSAAYFCASSPPGRIQSEKLFFGSGTQLSVL.

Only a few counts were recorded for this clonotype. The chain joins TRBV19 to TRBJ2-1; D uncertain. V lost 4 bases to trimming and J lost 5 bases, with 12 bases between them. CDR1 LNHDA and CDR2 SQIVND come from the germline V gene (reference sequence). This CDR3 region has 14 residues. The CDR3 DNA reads TGTGCCAGTAGTACCGCCAATCGACACAATGAGCAGTTCTTC. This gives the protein CASSTANRHNEQFF.

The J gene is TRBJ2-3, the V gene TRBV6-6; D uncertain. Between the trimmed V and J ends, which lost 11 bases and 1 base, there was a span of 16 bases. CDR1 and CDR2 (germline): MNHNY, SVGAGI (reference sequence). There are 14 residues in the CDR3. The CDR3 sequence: CASRRPGGTDTQYF. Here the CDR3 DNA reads TGTGCCTCCCGGCGCCCTGGGGGCACAGATACGCAGTATTTT.

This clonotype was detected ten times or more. This CDR3 is CATSRDPGTAAMGELFF. DNA of the CDR3: TGTGCCACCAGCAGAGATCCCGGGACGGCGGCTATGGGAGAACTGTTTTTT. The rearrangement links TRBV15 to TRBJ1-4, with D possibly TRBD1 on 5 matching bases. Trimming stripped 0 bases from V and 12 bases from J, with 23 bases between. The CDR3 has 17 amino acids. The germline V gene encodes CDR1 LNHNV and CDR2 YYDKDF (reference sequence).